This T cell receptor beta chain originates from a study of identical twins. TCRdb reanalysed the 5' RACE reads using MiXCR and keeps one entry per CDR3 protein. The table shows 500,000 to 700,000 distinct CDR3 sequences, with roughly 7.1% occurring only once. Study conclusions and caveats: Insertions were reduced in abundant cord blood beta clonotypes but not in memory repertoires.

The CDR3 extends over 14 amino acids. CDR1 LGHDT and CDR2 YNNKEL come from the germline V gene (reference sequence). With respect to this clonotype: Its target is not known. Since a much larger clone is just one base distant, this may be a read error.

This same sample was also taken into another study, of yellow fever vaccine responses in identical twins.

The chain combines TRBV3-1 with TRBJ2-2; TRBD2 might be the D (5 bases). Sequencing input: PBMCs. The receptor's source is a woman aged 18-29 years in good health. The CDR3 coding sequence is TGTGCCAGCAGCCAGCACCCGAACACCGGGGAGCTGCTTTTT. It is translated as CASSQHPNTGELLF.